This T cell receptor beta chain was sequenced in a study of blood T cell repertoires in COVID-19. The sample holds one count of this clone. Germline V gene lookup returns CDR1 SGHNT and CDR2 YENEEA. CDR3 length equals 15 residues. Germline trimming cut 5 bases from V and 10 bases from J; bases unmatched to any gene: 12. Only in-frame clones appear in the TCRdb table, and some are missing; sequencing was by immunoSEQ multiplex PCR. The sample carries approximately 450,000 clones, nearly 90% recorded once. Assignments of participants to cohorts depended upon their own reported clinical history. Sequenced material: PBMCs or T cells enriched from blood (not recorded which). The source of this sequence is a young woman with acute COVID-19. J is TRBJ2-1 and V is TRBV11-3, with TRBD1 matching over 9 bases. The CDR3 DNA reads TGTGCCAGCAGCGCCCCCCGGACAGGGGATGGGGAGCAGTTCTTC. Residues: CASSAPRTGDGEQFF.